This TCR beta chain comes out of a study of T cell responses to AZD1222 COVID-19 vaccine. Study-level findings and limits: Reports indicate that nearly half of spike-specific TCRs are directed at unmutated variant regions. Donors were largely white British and mainly female; clonal diversity was possibly underestimated.

This table comes from immunoSEQ multiplex PCR, and its TCRdb copy is limited to in-frame clones, with some not included. The table includes 130,000 to 150,000 clones, 85% to 95% detected once. Remarks on this clone: Its specificity is unknown.

This receptor was obtained from an adult who had recovered from COVID-19. This specimen was peripheral blood, taken after recovery from COVID-19.

The CDR3 sequence: CASSQGIQSLLGGTNYGYTF. CDR3 nucleotide sequence: TGCGCCAGCAGCCAAGGGATTCAGTCACTCCTTGGGGGGACTAACTATGGCTACACCTTC. V and J are TRBV4-1 and TRBJ1-2, with D possibly TRBD1 on 5 matching bases. V gave up 1 base and J gave up 0 bases, with 24 bases separating them. The CDR3 loop spans 20 amino acids. In germline, CDR1 is MGHRA, CDR2 YSYEKL.